The TCR beta chain described here comes from a study of shared clonotypes between healthy human individuals. Study-wide context: CD8 memory received one plate per donor, CD8 naive two, CD4 memory three and CD4 naive three. General study results and limits: Some clonotypes were shared by all four sorted-subset donors, while others were not shared. The non-shared ones had lower generation probabilities than the shared ones. Owing to a small donor count, the genetic and exposure-history diversity represented was limited.

With V trimmed by 6 bases and J by 3 bases, 13 bases remained unmatched. The CDR3 loop spans 17 amino acids. Germline V gene data show CDR1 as SNHLY and CDR2 as FYNNEI. The table came from immunoSEQ multiplex PCR; TCRdb's copy has only in-frame clones and leaves some out. The top ten clones hold 0.13% of a sample with millions of clones, about 95% of them seen once. On this clone: Its antigen remains unidentified.

The chain carries TRBV2 and TRBJ2-2; 7 bases match TRBD2. This receptor was taken from a man younger than 30 in good health. The sequencing sample was made of naive CD4+ T cells sorted from blood. Sample subset: CD45RA+ positively selected. The chain's CDR3 is CASRVGLREPDTGELFF. The DNA of the CDR3 is TGTGCCAGCAGGGTGGGGCTGCGGGAGCCGGACACCGGGGAGCTGTTTTTT.